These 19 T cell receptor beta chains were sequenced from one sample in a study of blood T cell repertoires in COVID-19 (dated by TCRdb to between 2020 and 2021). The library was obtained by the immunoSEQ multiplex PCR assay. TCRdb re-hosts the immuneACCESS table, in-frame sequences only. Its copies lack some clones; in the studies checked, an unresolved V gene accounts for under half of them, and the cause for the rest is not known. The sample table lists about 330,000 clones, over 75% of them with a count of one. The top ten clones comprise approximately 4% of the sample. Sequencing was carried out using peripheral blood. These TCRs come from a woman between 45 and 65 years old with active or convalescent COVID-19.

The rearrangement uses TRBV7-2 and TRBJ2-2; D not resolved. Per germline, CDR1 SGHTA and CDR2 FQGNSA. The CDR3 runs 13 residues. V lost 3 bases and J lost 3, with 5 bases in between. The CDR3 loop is CASSFRYTGELFF. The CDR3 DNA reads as TGTGCCAGCAGCTTCCGTTACACCGGGGAGCTGTTTTTT.

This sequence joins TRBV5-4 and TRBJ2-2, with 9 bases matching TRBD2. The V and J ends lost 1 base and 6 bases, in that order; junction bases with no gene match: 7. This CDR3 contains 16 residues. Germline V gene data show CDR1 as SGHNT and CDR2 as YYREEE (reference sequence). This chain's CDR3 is CASSLIGGRAAGELFF. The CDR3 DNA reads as TGTGCCAGCAGCTTGATTGGCGGGAGGGCAGCCGGGGAGCTGTTTTTT.

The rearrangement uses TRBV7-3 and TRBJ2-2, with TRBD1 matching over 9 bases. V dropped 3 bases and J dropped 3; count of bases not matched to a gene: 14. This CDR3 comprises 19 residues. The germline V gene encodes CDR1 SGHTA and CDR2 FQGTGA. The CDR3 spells CASSFYSRRRDRDTGELFF. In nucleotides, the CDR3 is TGTGCCAGCAGCTTTTACAGCAGGCGGCGGGACAGGGACACCGGGGAGCTGTTTTTT.

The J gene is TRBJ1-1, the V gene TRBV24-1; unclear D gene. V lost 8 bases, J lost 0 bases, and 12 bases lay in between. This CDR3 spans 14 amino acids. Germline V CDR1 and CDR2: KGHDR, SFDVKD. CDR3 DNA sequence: TGTGCCACCATAGGGAGCCAGATGAACACTGAAGCTTTCTTT. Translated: CATIGSQMNTEAFF.

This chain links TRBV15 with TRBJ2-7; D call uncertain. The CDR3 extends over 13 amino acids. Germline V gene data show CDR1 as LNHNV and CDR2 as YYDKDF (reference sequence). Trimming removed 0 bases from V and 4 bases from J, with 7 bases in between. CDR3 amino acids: CATSRDVQYEQYF. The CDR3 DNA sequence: TGTGCCACCAGCAGAGATGTTCAGTACGAGCAGTACTTC. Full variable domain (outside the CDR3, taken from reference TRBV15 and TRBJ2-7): DAMVIQNPRYQVTQFGKPVTLSCSQTLNHNVMYWYQQKSSQAPKLLFHYYDKDFNNEADTPDNFQSRRPNTSFCFLDIRSPGLGDTAMYLCATSRDVQYEQYFGPGTRLTVT.

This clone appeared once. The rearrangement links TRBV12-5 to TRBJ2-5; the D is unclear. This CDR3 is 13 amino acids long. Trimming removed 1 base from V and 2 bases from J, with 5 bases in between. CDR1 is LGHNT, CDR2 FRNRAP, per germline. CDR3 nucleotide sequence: TGTGCTAGTGGTTTGGGGCCTCAAGAGACCCAGTACTTC. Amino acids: CASGLGPQETQYF.

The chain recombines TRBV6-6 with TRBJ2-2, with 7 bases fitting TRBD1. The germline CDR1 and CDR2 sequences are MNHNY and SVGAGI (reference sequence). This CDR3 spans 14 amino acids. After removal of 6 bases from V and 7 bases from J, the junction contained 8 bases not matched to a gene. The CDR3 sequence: CASREGAWGGELFF. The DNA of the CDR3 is TGTGCCAGCAGAGAGGGGGCATGGGGCGGGGAGCTGTTTTTT.

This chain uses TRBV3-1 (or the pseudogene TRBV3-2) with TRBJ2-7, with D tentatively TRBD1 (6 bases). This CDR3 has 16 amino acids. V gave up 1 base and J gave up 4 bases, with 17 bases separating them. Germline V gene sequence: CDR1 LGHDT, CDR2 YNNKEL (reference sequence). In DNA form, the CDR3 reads TGTGCCAGCAGCCAAGTTGGAGGACAGTTCATTTACGAGCAGTACTTC. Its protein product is CASSQVGGQFIYEQYF.

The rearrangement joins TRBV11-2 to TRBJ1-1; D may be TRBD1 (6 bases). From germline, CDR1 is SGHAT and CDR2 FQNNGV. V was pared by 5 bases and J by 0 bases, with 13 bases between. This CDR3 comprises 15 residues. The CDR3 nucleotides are TGTGCCAGCAGCCCCCGACAGGTTTTGAACACTGAAGCTTTCTTT. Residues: CASSPRQVLNTEAFF.

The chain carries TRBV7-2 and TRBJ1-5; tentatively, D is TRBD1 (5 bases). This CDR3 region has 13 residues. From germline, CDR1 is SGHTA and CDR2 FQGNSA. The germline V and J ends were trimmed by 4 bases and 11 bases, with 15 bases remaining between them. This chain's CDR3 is CASSSADSRTQHF. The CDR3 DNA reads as TGTGCCAGCAGCTCCGCTGACAGCAGGACCCAGCATTTT.

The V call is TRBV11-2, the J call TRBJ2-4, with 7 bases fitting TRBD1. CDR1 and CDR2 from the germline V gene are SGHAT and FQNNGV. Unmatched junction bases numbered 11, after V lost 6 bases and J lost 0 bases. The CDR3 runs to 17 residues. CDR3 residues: CASSHPGTVLAKNIQYF. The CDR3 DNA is TGTGCCAGCAGTCATCCCGGGACAGTCCTAGCCAAAAACATTCAGTACTTC.

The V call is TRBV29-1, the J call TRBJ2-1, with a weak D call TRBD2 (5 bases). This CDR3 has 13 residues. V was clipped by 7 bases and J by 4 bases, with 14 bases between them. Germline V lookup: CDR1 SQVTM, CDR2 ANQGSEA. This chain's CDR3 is CSAAKRGYNEQFF. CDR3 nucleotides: TGCAGCGCAGCCAAACGGGGTTACAATGAGCAGTTCTTC.

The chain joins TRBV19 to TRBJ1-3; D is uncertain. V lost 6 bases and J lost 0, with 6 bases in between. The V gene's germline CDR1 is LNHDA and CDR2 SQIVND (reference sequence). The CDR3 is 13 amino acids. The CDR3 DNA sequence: TGTGCCAGTAGCCTTATCTCTGGAAACACCATATATTTT. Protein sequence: CASSLISGNTIYF.

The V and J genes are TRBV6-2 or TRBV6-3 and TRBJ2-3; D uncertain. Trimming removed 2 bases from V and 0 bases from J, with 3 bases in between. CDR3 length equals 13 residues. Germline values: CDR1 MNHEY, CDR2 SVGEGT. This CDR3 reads CASSYGSTDTQYF. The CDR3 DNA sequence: TGTGCCAGCAGTTACGGCAGCACAGATACGCAGTATTTT.

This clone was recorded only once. CDR3 protein: CASSLSKSGGELFF. The DNA of the CDR3 is TGTGCCAGCAGTCTCTCTAAGTCGGGGGGGGAGCTGTTTTTT. The V gene is TRBV5-4, the J gene TRBJ2-2; D may be TRBD2 (5 bases). This CDR3 contains 14 residues. Trimming left V 5 bases short and J 8 bases short, with 16 bases between. Per germline, CDR1 SGHNT and CDR2 YYREEE (reference sequence).

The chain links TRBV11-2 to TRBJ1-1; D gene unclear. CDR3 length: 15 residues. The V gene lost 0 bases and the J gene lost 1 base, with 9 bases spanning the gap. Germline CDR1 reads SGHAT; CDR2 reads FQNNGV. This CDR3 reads CASSLDLTANTEAFF. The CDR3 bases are TGTGCCAGCAGCTTAGATCTAACAGCGAACACTGAAGCTTTCTTT.

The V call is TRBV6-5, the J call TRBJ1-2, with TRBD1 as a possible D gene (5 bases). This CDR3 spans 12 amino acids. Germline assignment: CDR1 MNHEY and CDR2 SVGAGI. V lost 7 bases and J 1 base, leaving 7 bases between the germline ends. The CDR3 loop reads CASKTVNYGYTF. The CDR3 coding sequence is TGTGCCAGCAAGACAGTTAACTATGGCTACACCTTC.

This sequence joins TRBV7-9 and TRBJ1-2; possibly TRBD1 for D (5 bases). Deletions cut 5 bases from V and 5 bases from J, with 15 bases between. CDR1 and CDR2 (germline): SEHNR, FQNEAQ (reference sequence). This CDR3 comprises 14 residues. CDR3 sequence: CASSESDGTYGYTF. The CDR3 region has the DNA TGTGCCAGCAGCGAGTCGGACGGGACTTATGGCTACACCTTC.

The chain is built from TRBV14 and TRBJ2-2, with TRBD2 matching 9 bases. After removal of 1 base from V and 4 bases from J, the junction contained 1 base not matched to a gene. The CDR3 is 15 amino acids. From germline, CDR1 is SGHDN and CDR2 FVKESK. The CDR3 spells CASSQGGRATGELFF. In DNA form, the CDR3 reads TGTGCCAGCAGCCAAGGCGGGAGGGCCACCGGGGAGCTGTTTTTT.